This is a list of T cell receptor beta chains from one sample in a study of blood T cell repertoires in COVID-19. Sequenced by immunoSEQ multiplex PCR; TCRdb stores in-frame clones only, minus some. The table records about 58,000 clones, 80% to 90% of them present only once. Sequencing input: peripheral blood. Receptors were obtained from a woman in her seventies with active COVID-19. Both conserved end residues are part of each CDR3. The order of the fields is J gene, V gene, CDR3 protein.

TRBJ2-3 TRBV7-8 CASRTRAGGEDTQYF
TRBJ2-1 TRBV28 CASTAGTLARSYEQFF
TRBJ1-1 TRBV28 CASSLGNFGTEAFF
TRBJ1-2 TRBV5-8 CASNQGSYGYTF
TRBJ1-2 TRBV7-3 CASRRRGKYGYTF
TRBJ2-7 TRBV6-5 CASSPRGGRNYEQYF
TRBJ1-3 TRBV9 CASSVEGASSGNTIYF
TRBJ2-7 TRBV28 CASSSPDNSYEQYF
TRBJ1-1 TRBV6-1 CASSEEPFEAFF
TRBJ2-7 TRBV2 CASRVGLAGLYEQYF
TRBJ2-1 TRBV30 CAWKGRHNEQFF
TRBJ1-3 TRBV4-2 CASSHSRRRSSSGNTIYF
TRBJ2-1 TRBV5-1 CASSDGSGTLSYNEQFF
TRBJ1-1 TRBV28 CASSLLATEAFF
TRBJ1-2 TRBV19 CASMALSFNYGYTF
TRBJ2-5 TRBV20-1 CSATDSQETQYF
TRBJ1-4 TRBV2 CASSVGQGKNEELFF
TRBJ1-2 TRBV2 CASSEAVLGQENYGYTF
TRBJ2-7 TRBV2 CASSEIVGLPRGEQYF
TRBJ2-5 TRBV28 CASREIFGTSVSETQYF
TRBJ2-3 TRBV18 CASSPGASGASTDTQYF
TRBJ2-1 TRBV7-2 CASTSYRETYNEQFF
TRBJ2-1 TRBV6-5 CASRLTGSSYNEQFF
TRBJ2-1 TRBV3-1/TRBV3-2 CASSQDPETSGRLSYNEQFF
TRBJ1-2 TRBV28 CASSLRGYGYTF
TRBJ2-1 TRBV5-1 CASSAFTGTSGSNEQFF
TRBJ1-5 TRBV5-1 CASSPTGKEQPQHF
TRBJ2-1 TRBV7-3 CASSLGTTYNEQFF
TRBJ2-7 TRBV10-3 CAIRPGLLTYEQYF
TRBJ1-6 TRBV19 CASSIGGDSYNSPLHF
TRBJ1-4 TRBV18 CASSPPTQKGVIEKLFF
TRBJ2-7 TRBV12-3/TRBV12-4 CASSEDYYEQYF
TRBJ2-5 TRBV28 CASSSKLYGTGRETQYF
TRBJ2-5 TRBV5-1 CASSSGWQETQYF
TRBJ2-7 TRBV9 CASSKGTSGRGVYEQYF
TRBJ2-5 TRBV19 CASSSLAGVGGETQYF
TRBJ1-4 TRBV19 CATRANYRGRNEKLFF
TRBJ1-1 TRBV7-2 CASSFRTAGRTEAFF
TRBJ2-3 TRBV28 CASRDRVSDTQYF
TRBJ1-1 TRBV7-3 CASSLGRQGNTEAFF
TRBJ2-7 TRBV28 CASSLSGGNDYEQYF
TRBJ2-7 TRBV5-1 CASSLEPSGRFHEQYF
TRBJ2-1 TRBV12-2 CASRLVKRLGNEQFF
TRBJ1-1 TRBV7-9 CASSQDISMNTEAFF
TRBJ1-2 TRBV6-1 CASSDPGTNYGYTF
TRBJ2-7 TRBV5-4 CASSFTGNEQYF
TRBJ1-4 TRBV19 CASNPQGAGEKLFF
TRBJ2-6 TRBV27 CASSYRDIGANVLTF
TRBJ2-5 TRBV4-2 CASSQEPRLAGAQETQYF
TRBJ1-5 TRBV5-1 CASSFSGELNQPQHF
TRBJ1-5 TRBV10-3 CAISEQGGNQPQHF
TRBJ2-7 TRBV19 CASSIGQQAPYEQYF
TRBJ1-4 TRBV21-1 CASSRTRDRGPEKLFF
TRBJ2-3 TRBV7-3 CASSRGDTTDTQYF
TRBJ1-3 TRBV15 CATSRGFRGGKGNTIYF
TRBJ1-1 TRBV27 CASSFHRGGTEAFF
TRBJ2-1 TRBV5-6 CASSSLAGVRNEQFF
TRBJ2-5 TRBV9 CASSPNPSQETQYF
TRBJ1-1 TRBV5-1 CASSLAPGVNTEAFF
TRBJ1-3 TRBV9 CASSRGSDPGNTIYF